One and the same sample provided the 17 T cell receptor beta chains below, sequenced in a study of beta chain features in type 1 diabetes. Since all of the isolated RNA was reverse transcribed, expressed TCRB transcripts were what got sequenced. Sequenced by immunoSEQ multiplex PCR; TCRdb stores in-frame clones only, minus some. This sample has roughly 130,000 clones, with around a tenth found just once. Source material: central memory CD4+ T cells from blood. The receptors here all came from a man between 18 and 35 years old in good health.

The genes are TRBV6-1 and TRBJ1-2; the D is unclear. V was clipped by 4 bases and J by 4 bases, with 10 bases between them. The germline V gene encodes CDR1 MNHNS and CDR2 SASEGT. The CDR3 runs to 13 residues. CDR3 amino acids: CASSVEATYGYTF. The CDR3 DNA reads as TGTGCCAGCAGTGTCGAGGCGACCTATGGCTACACCTTC.

With regard to this clone: At one end the junction does not follow the germline gene, possibly because of a read error. The rearrangement uses TRBV25-1 and TRBJ2-7; 7 bases line up with TRBD1. The germline V gene encodes CDR1 MGHDK and CDR2 SYGVNS. The CDR3 length is 13 residues. In nucleotides, the CDR3 is TGTGCCAGCAACAGGGGTTTAGGATACGAGCAGTGCTTC. It specifies CASNRGLGYEQCF.

This chain joins TRBV7-9 and TRBJ2-5; 9 positions match TRBD2. The V gene's germline CDR1 is SEHNR and CDR2 FQNEAQ (reference sequence). The ends lost 1 base at V and 3 bases at J; junction bases unmatched: 6. The CDR3 covers 16 residues. The CDR3 spells CASSLELSSGKETQYF. Here the CDR3 DNA reads TGTGCCAGCAGCTTAGAGCTATCTAGCGGGAAAGAGACCCAGTACTTC. Full variable domain (outside the CDR3, taken from reference TRBV7-9 and TRBJ2-5): DTGVSQNPRHKITKRGQNVTFRCDPISEHNRLYWYRQTLGQGPEFLTYFQNEAQLEKSRLLSDRFSAERPKGSFSTLEIQRTEQGDSAMYLCASSLELSSGKETQYFGPGTRLLVL.

The J gene is TRBJ2-3, the V gene TRBV11-1; no clear D. CDR3 size: 13 residues. Germline loops: CDR1 SGHAT, CDR2 FQDESV (reference sequence). Between the trimmed V and J ends, which lost 4 bases and 5 bases, there was a span of 10 bases. The CDR3 sequence is CASSYRVKDTQYF. In DNA form, the CDR3 reads TGTGCCAGCAGCTACCGGGTCAAAGATACGCAGTATTTT.

The chain recombines TRBV5-1 with TRBJ1-1; D is ambiguous. This CDR3 contains 14 residues. Deletions cut 0 bases from V and 1 base from J, with 7 bases between. Germline CDR1 reads SGHRS; CDR2 reads YFSETQ. The CDR3 coding sequence is TGCGCCAGCAGCTTGGTCCCAGGGAACACTGAAGCTTTCTTT. It yields the protein CASSLVPGNTEAFF.

CDR3 in amino acids: CASSYSFQETQYF. Written as DNA, the CDR3 is TGTGCCAGCAGTTACAGCTTTCAAGAGACCCAGTACTTC. The rearrangement links TRBV6-5 to TRBJ2-5; D gene ambiguous. CDR1 is MNHEY, CDR2 SVGAGI, per germline. Trimming took off 2 bases at V and 2 bases at J, with 6 bases between the two ends. The CDR3 spans 13 residues.

This clone was counted between two and nine times. The chain has TRBV7-2 and TRBJ2-5; TRBD1 matches 8 bases. This CDR3 has 14 residues. The V and J ends lost 4 bases and 5 bases, in that order; junction bases with no gene match: 6. CDR1 and CDR2 from the germline V gene are SGHTA and FQGNSA. The CDR3 DNA sequence: TGTGCCAGCAGCTCGCAGGGGGCGCGGGAGACCCAGTACTTC. This codes for CASSSQGARETQYF.

The rearrangement joins TRBV6-6 to TRBJ1-5, with D hard to call. Germline V gene data show CDR1 as MNHNY and CDR2 as SVGAGI (reference sequence). The V gene lost 2 bases and the J gene lost 0 bases, with 11 bases spanning the gap. The CDR3 loop spans 16 amino acids. The CDR3 DNA follows: TGTGCCAGCAGTTACGTTGACTTCTATAGCAATCAGCCCCAGCATTTT. The encoded protein is CASSYVDFYSNQPQHF.

This clone was recorded a few times. V and J are TRBV29-1 and TRBJ1-2, with 8 bases lining up with TRBD1. V gave up 3 bases and J gave up 2 bases; unmatched junction bases: 8. The CDR3 loop spans 15 amino acids. CDR1 and CDR2 from the germline V gene are SQVTM and ANQGSEA. CDR3 nucleotides: TGCAGCGTTGAGGCCGGGACAGGAGAAAACTATGGCTACACCTTC. It specifies CSVEAGTGENYGYTF.

This clone was counted at least ten times. The V call is TRBV7-9, the J call TRBJ2-3; 12 nucleotides agree with TRBD2. Unmatched junction bases numbered 3, after V lost 5 bases and J lost 3 bases. There are 15 residues in the CDR3. Germline-derived CDR1 and CDR2 are SEHNR and FQNEAQ (reference sequence). CDR3 DNA sequence: TGTGCCAGCAGCCAGACTAGCGGGGGTACAGATACGCAGTATTTT. It specifies CASSQTSGGTDTQYF. Based on the CDR3 plus reference TRBV7-9 and TRBJ2-3, the full variable domain is DTGVSQNPRHKITKRGQNVTFRCDPISEHNRLYWYRQTLGQGPEFLTYFQNEAQLEKSRLLSDRFSAERPKGSFSTLEIQRTEQGDSAMYLCASSQTSGGTDTQYFGPGTRLTVL.

This clone was seen more than once but under ten times. V and J are TRBV29-1 and TRBJ1-5, with 7 bases identical to TRBD1. The length of the CDR3 is 13 residues. The ends lost 1 base at V and 7 bases at J; junction bases unmatched: 4. Germline assignment: CDR1 SQVTM and CDR2 ANQGSEA. For the CDR3, the DNA is TGCAGCGTTGAAGTAGGGGGCGGCCAGCCCCAGCATTTT. It encodes CSVEVGGGQPQHF.

This clone was found a few times. V usage is TRBV7-2 and J usage is TRBJ2-5; 10 positions match TRBD2. Germline assignment: CDR1 SGHTA and CDR2 FQGNSA. With V trimmed by 6 bases and J by 4 bases, 8 bases remained unmatched. The CDR3 has 15 amino acids. The CDR3 DNA sequence: TGTGCCAGCAGTGGGGAGCGGGGGGGCCGAGAGACCCAGTACTTC. It specifies CASSGERGGRETQYF. Full variable domain (missing parts from reference TRBV7-2 and TRBJ2-5): GAGVSQSPSNKVTEKGKDVELRCDPISGHTALYWYRQSLGQGLEFLIYFQGNSAPDKSGLPSDRFSAERTGGSVSTLTIQRTQQEDSAVYLCASSGERGGRETQYFGPGTRLLVL.

V gene TRBV28 combines with J gene TRBJ1-3, with a possible D match to TRBD1 (5 bases). Germline V gene data show CDR1 as MDHEN and CDR2 as SYDVKM. Deletions cut 5 bases from V and 2 bases from J, with 7 bases between. CDR3 length: 13 residues. This CDR3 reads CASSQGAGNTIYF. DNA of the CDR3: TGTGCCAGCAGTCAGGGTGCTGGAAACACCATATATTTT.

This sequence joins TRBV27 and TRBJ2-7, with D possibly being TRBD1 (6 bases). Trimming left V 3 bases short and J 7 bases short, with 13 bases between. Germline CDR1 and CDR2: MNHEY and SMNVEV (reference sequence). This CDR3 comprises 13 residues. This CDR3 is CASSFLGAREQYF. CDR3 nucleotide sequence: TGTGCCAGCAGTTTTCTGGGGGCGAGGGAGCAGTACTTC.

This clone showed up just once. V and J are TRBV19 and TRBJ2-3; TRBD2 matches at 7 bases. The V segment lost 6 bases and the J segment 1 base; nucleotides outside the gene matches: 13. Germline assignment: CDR1 LNHDA and CDR2 SQIVND (reference sequence). CDR3 length: 17 residues. The chain's CDR3 is CASRTRGAGPGTDTQYF. CDR3 DNA: TGTGCCAGTAGAACTCGGGGAGCGGGGCCCGGCACAGATACGCAGTATTTT.

The chain carries TRBV9 and TRBJ2-5, with 11 bases aligning to TRBD1. With the DNA end fitting TRBJ2-7 better, the J assignment may be wrong. The CDR3 totals 15 residues. The germline gives CDR1 SGDLS, CDR2 YYNGEE. CDR3 DNA sequence: TGTGCCAGCAGCGTAAGCGGGACAGGGGGGTCCGAGCAGTACTTC. This gives the protein CASSVSGTGGSEQYF.

The CDR3 DNA follows: TGTGCCAGCAGGGGTCTAGGGTGGGGGGAACACAATGAGCAGTTCTTC. Translated: CASRGLGWGEHNEQFF. This chain uses TRBV7-9 with TRBJ2-1; possibly TRBD2 for D (6 bases). The germline gives CDR1 SEHNR, CDR2 FQNEAQ (reference sequence). The CDR3 contains 16 residues. Trimming took off 6 bases at V and 5 bases at J, with 20 bases between the two ends.